This TCR beta chain is from a study of T-cell reconstitution after alpha-beta-depleted transplantation in children. This clonotype was counted between two and nine times. This CDR3 spans 14 amino acids. Deletions cut 7 bases from V and 2 bases from J, with 14 bases between. Germline CDR1 and CDR2: MNHNS and SASEGT. Unique molecular identifiers featured in how the TCRbeta library was prepared. From the PCR reads, TCRdb called clonotypes with MiXCR, one entry per CDR3 protein. Of 200,000 to 250,000 distinct CDR3 sequences in the sample, 20% to 30% were seen once. The input for sequencing was PBMCs, mostly from graft donor cells, taken 360 days after TCRalphabeta/CD19-depleted stem cell transplant. This receptor was identified in a female patient aged 2 to 10 who had a stem cell transplant for congenital amegakaryocytic thrombocytopenia, so the T cells may come from the graft donor. The V gene is TRBV6-1, the J gene TRBJ2-5; no reliable D call. The CDR3 bases are TGTGCCAGCAAGCACACGGCCGATCAAGAGACCCAGTACTTC. Its protein product is CASKHTADQETQYF.